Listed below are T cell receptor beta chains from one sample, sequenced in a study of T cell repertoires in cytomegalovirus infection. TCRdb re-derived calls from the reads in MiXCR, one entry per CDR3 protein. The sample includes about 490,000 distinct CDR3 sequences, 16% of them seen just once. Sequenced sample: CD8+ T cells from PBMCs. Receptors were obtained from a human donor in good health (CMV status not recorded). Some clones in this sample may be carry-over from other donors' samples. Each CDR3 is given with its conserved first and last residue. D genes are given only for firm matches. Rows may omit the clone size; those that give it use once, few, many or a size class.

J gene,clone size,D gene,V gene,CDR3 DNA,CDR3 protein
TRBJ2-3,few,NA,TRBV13,TGTGCCAGCAGCCCTACAGGGCCGGGAATAGATACGCAGTATTTT,CASSPTGPGIDTQYF
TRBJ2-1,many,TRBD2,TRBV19,TGTGCCACCGTGACTAGCAGTGAGCAGTTCTTC,CATVTSSEQFF
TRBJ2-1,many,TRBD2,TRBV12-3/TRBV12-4,TGTGCCAGCAGGGGGGGACTAGCGGGAGGAGGAGAGCAGTTCTTC,CASRGGLAGGGEQFF
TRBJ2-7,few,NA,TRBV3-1,TGTGCCAGCAGCCAAGAAAGGGGTCGCCACTACGAGCAGTACTTC,CASSQERGRHYEQYF
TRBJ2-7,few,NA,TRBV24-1,TGTGCCACCAACAGACATCGCCCCTGCGAGCAGTACTTC,CATNRHRPCEQYF
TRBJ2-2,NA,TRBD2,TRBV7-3,TGTGCCAGCAGGCCTAGCGGGGGCACTAACACCGGGGAGCTGTTTTTT,CASRPSGGTNTGELFF
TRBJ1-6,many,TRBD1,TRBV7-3,TGTGCCAGCAGCCCGGGACAGGGGGTTCCACCCCTCCACTTT,CASSPGQGVPPLHF
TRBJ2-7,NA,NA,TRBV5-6,TGTGCCAGCACCTGGACGGGGAACTCCTACGAGCAGTACTTC,CASTWTGNSYEQYF
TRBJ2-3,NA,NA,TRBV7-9,TGTGCCAGAAGCTTAAAAAGGAATTCGGGGGCCTCCACAGATATGCAGTGTTTT,CARSLKRNSGASTDMQCF
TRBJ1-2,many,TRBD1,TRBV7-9,TGTGCCAGCCGGCAGGGGGGGGCGCTGGACTATGGCTACACCTTC,CASRQGGALDYGYTF
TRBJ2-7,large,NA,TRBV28,TGTGCCAGCAGTTGGTTAATAGTAGGGACCGAGCAGTACTTC,CASSWLIVGTEQYF
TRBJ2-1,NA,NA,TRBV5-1,TGCGCCAGCAGCGAGGACTATCGTTCCAACAATGAGCAGTTCTTC,CASSEDYRSNNEQFF
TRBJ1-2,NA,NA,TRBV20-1,TGCAGTGCTCCCCCAGGGTATTCCTATGGCTACACCTTC,CSAPPGYSYGYTF
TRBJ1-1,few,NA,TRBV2,TGTGCCAGCAGATACGACACGAACACTGAAGCTTTCTTT,CASRYDTNTEAFF
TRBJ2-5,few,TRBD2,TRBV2,TGTGCAAGCTACGCACGGGGAGGGAAGACCCAGTACTTC,CASYARGGKTQYF
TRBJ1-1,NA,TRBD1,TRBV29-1,TGCAGCGTCGACAGGGAGACTGAAGCTTTCTTT,CSVDRETEAFF
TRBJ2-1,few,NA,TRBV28,TGTGCCAGCAGTGAACTCCGGGACTTATACAATGAGCAGTTCTTC,CASSELRDLYNEQFF